This passage covers 16 T cell receptor beta chains from one sample sequenced in a study of blood T cells in healthy people across ages. Together with a sample-barcoded 5' primer, a J-beta primer mix was included in a second PCR lasting about 6 to 11 cycles. TCRdb passed the 5' RACE reads through MiXCR, listing each CDR3 protein once. The sample holds roughly 1,500,000 distinct CDR3 sequences, approximately 40% seen once. The sample consisted of blood. The origin of the receptors is a woman in her late teens or twenties in good health.

V and J are TRBV5-5 and TRBJ1-2; 7 bases are shared with TRBD1. The CDR3 runs 15 residues. The V gene end was trimmed by 3 bases and the J gene end by 2 bases; junction bases not matched to a gene: 7. CDR1 and CDR2 from the germline V gene are SGHKS and YYEKEE (reference sequence). CDR3 protein: CASSYDREYNYGYTF. CDR3 in DNA: TGTGCCAGCAGCTATGACAGGGAGTACAACTATGGCTACACCTTC.

This clonotype was seen only a few times. The V and J genes are TRBV25-1 and TRBJ1-6, with D uncertain. The germline V gene encodes CDR1 MGHDK and CDR2 SYGVNS. V was clipped by 2 bases and J by 4 bases, with 6 bases between them. This CDR3 is built from 14 residues. The CDR3 coding sequence is TGTGCCAGCAGTGAAGGCGGGTATAATTCACCCCTCCACTTT. Its translation: CASSEGGYNSPLHF. The full variable domain, in which reference TRBV25-1 and TRBJ1-6 provide the parts outside the CDR3, is EADIYQTPRYLVIGTGKKITLECSQTMGHDKMYWYQQDPGMELHLIHYSYGVNSTEKGDLSSESTVSRIRTEHFPLTLESARPSHTSQYLCASSEGGYNSPLHFGNGTRLTVT.

V usage is TRBV20-1 and J usage is TRBJ1-1; D unresolved. This CDR3 has 10 amino acids. Trimming removed 5 bases from V and 2 bases from J, with 3 bases in between. Germline CDR1 and CDR2: DFQATT and SNEGSKA (reference sequence). The CDR3 sequence: CSAFNTEAFF. In DNA form, the CDR3 reads TGCAGTGCTTTCAACACTGAAGCTTTCTTT.

The gene calls are TRBV7-9 and TRBJ2-1; TRBD1 matches 7 bases. The V segment lost 2 bases and the J segment 10 bases; nucleotides outside the gene matches: 14. This CDR3 contains 16 residues. Looked up from germline, CDR1 is SEHNR and CDR2 is FQNEAQ (reference sequence). The CDR3 DNA is TGTGCCAGCAGCTTACGCCCAGGGGGAAAACCCCACGAGCAGTTCTTC. Its translation is CASSLRPGGKPHEQFF.

The chain recombines TRBV30 with TRBJ2-1, with D uncertain. CDR3 length: 12 amino acids. Germline CDR1 reads GTSNPN; CDR2 reads SVGIG (reference sequence). Between the trimmed V and J ends, which lost 0 bases and 9 bases, there was a span of 9 bases. DNA of the CDR3: TGTGCCTGGAGTGTACGGGTGCCTGAGCAGTTCTTC. This sequence encodes CAWSVRVPEQFF.

The chain is built from TRBV7-9 and TRBJ1-3; no clear D gene. Per germline, CDR1 SEHNR and CDR2 FQNEAQ (reference sequence). V was trimmed by 5 bases and J by 1 base, leaving 15 bases between them. The CDR3 extends over 16 amino acids. CDR3 coding DNA: TGTGCCAGCAGCCCCCCCCGTAGGGCGTCTGGAAACACCATATATTTT. Its protein is CASSPPRRASGNTIYF.

This clonotype has only one observation. The chain is built from TRBV6-1 and TRBJ2-1; D perhaps matches TRBD2 (7 bases). With 11 bases removed from V and 4 bases from J, the gap between germline ends came to 21 bases. The CDR3 extends over 15 amino acids. Germline CDR1 and CDR2: MNHNS and SASEGT. CDR3 residues: CAGTLGGAGYNEQFF. The CDR3 region has the DNA TGTGCCGGCACCTTGGGGGGGGCAGGGTACAATGAGCAGTTCTTC.

About this clonotype itself: A read error may produce the germline difference seen at one junction end. The chain employs TRBV4-2 and TRBJ1-5, with D possibly TRBD1 on 5 matching bases. The CDR3 is made up of 15 amino acids. Germline CDR1 reads LGHNA; CDR2 reads YNFKEQ. The CDR3 loop is CTSSQEGQGGQPQHF. CDR3 DNA: TGTACCAGCAGCCAAGAGGGGCAGGGCGGACAGCCCCAGCATTTT.

V usage is TRBV5-4 and J usage is TRBJ2-4; 9 bases map to TRBD1. From germline, CDR1 is SGHNT and CDR2 YYREEE (reference sequence). CDR3 length: 14 residues. J lost 8 bases, V lost 4 bases, and 7 bases had no gene match. The CDR3 protein is CASSPGQGSDIQYF. DNA of the CDR3: TGTGCCAGCAGCCCAGGACAGGGGAGCGACATTCAGTACTTC.

The chain couples TRBV28 to TRBJ2-5; D assignment may be TRBD1 or TRBD2 (7 bases each). The CDR3 runs to 17 residues. The germline V and J ends were trimmed by 3 bases and 3 bases, with 20 bases remaining between them. Per germline, CDR1 MDHEN and CDR2 SYDVKM. CDR3 in amino acids: CASSFPRGGLVKETQYF. The CDR3 region has the DNA TGTGCCAGCAGTTTCCCCAGGGGGGGGTTGGTCAAAGAGACCCAGTACTTC. Looking up the rest from reference TRBV28 and TRBJ2-5 gives the full variable domain: DVKVTQSSRYLVKRTGEKVFLECVQDMDHENMFWYRQDPGLGLRLIYFSYDVKMKEKGDIPEGYSVSREKKERFSLILESASTNQTSMYLCASSFPRGGLVKETQYFGPGTRLLVL.

The J gene is TRBJ2-5, the V gene TRBV4-2; D possibly uses TRBD1 or TRBD2 (5 bases each). CDR3 length: 14 residues. Germline CDR1 and CDR2: LGHNA and YNFKEQ. With 4 bases removed from V and 11 bases from J, the gap between germline ends came to 20 bases. CDR3 region: CASSPKGPPNEQYF. CDR3 bases: TGTGCCAGCAGCCCCAAGGGACCGCCCAATGAGCAGTACTTC.

CDR3 in DNA: TGCGCCAGCAGCTCCAGAGGTAGTCAGTTCTTC. Translated, it gives CASSSRGSQFF. The rearrangement joins TRBV5-1 to TRBJ2-1; unclear D gene. V lost 3 bases and J lost 13, with 11 bases in between. The CDR3 is 11 amino acids. Germline CDR1 is SGHRS and CDR2 is YFSETQ.

In the case of this clonotype: A much larger clone differs by one base, so this may be a read error. The chain carries TRBV10-3 and TRBJ2-3, with 10 bases identical to TRBD2. Germline CDR1 ENHRY, CDR2 SYGVKD. The CDR3 consists of 17 residues. As DNA, the CDR3 is TGTGTCAACCTACGAGGGTATTCCAGCGGGAGGGGAAATACGCAGTATTTT. Protein sequence: CVNLRGYSSGRGNTQYF.

This clonotype was recorded a few times. The rearrangement uses TRBV7-2 and TRBJ2-7; TRBD2 matches at 8 bases. There are 14 residues in the CDR3. J was trimmed by 7 bases and V by 1 base; bases with no gene match: 6. CDR1 SGHTA and CDR2 FQGNSA come from the germline V gene. CDR3 sequence: CASSLVRGRREQYF. CDR3 in DNA: TGTGCCAGCAGCTTAGTTCGCGGGAGGCGGGAGCAGTACTTC.

The chain carries TRBV6-1 and TRBJ1-3, with D possibly TRBD1 on 5 matching bases. Per the germline V gene, CDR1 is MNHNS and CDR2 is SASEGT. Deletions cut 1 base from V and 4 bases from J, with 11 bases between. The CDR3 sequence is 15 residues long. Here the CDR3 DNA reads TGTGCCAGCAGTGAAGATAGGGGTATCGGAAACACCATATATTTT. Translated, it gives CASSEDRGIGNTIYF.

This chain joins TRBV29-1 and TRBJ2-3; D possibly uses TRBD1 or TRBD2 (5 bases each). The CDR3 runs to 16 residues. CDR1 and CDR2 (germline): SQVTM, ANQGSEA. V was trimmed by 6 bases and J by 0 bases, leaving 19 bases between them. CDR3: CSVSHRGSSSTDTQYF. DNA of the CDR3: TGCAGCGTCTCACATCGGGGCTCCTCTAGCACAGATACGCAGTATTTT.